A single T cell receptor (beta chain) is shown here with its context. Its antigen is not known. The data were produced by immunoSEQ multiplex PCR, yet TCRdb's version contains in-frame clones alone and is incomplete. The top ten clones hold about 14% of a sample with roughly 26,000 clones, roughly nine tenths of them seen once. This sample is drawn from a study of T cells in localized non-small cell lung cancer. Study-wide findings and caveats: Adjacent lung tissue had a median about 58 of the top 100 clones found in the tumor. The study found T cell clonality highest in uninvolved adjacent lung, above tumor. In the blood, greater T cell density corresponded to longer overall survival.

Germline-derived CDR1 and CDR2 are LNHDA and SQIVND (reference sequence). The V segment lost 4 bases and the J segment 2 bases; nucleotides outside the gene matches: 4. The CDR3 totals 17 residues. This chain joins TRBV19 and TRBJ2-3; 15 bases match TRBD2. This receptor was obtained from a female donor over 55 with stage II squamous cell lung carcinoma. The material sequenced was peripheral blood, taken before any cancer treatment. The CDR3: CASSRRTSGGATDTQYF. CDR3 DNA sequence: TGTGCCAGTAGTAGGAGGACTAGCGGGGGGGCCACAGATACGCAGTATTTT.